Sequencing of this T cell receptor beta chain was carried out in a study of human T cells and chemical hapten exposure. On the study more broadly: Epicutaneous patch tests delivered 0.01% DPC to the upper back, with evaluation at 6 days.

Indicated time point: pre-sensitization, week 0. The treatment was: therapeutic diphenylcyclopropenone sensitization with weekly scalp DPC. Only after blood had been drawn was each patch test applied. Sequencing started from total RNA isolated from unfractionated whole blood. CDR1 and CDR2 (germline): SGHAT, FQDESV (reference sequence). The ends were cut back, 1 base at V and 4 bases at J, with 7 bases in the middle. The CDR3 is made up of 14 amino acids. This clonotype was recorded many times. MiXCR was run by TCRdb on the RACE reads, yielding one entry per CDR3 protein. The repertoire consists of some 200,000 distinct CDR3 sequences, with around 30% occurring once and the leading ten covering roughly 3%.

The sequencing used whole blood, collected in connection with sensitization to the hapten diphenylcyclopropenone (DPC). The chain couples TRBV11-1 to TRBJ2-2; D is uncertain. This TCR was sampled from a woman in her 30s with alopecia areata. Some clones in this sample may be carry-over from other donors' samples. As DNA, the CDR3 is TGTGCCAGCAGCTTAGGCTTTGGCACCGGGGAGCTGTTTTTT. Its translation: CASSLGFGTGELFF.